A single sample gave rise to the 10 T cell receptor beta chains below, sequenced in a study of T cells after yellow fever vaccination. TCRdb analysed the 5' RACE reads with MiXCR anew, one entry per CDR3 protein. There are about 430,000 distinct CDR3 sequences in the sample; roughly a sixth occur only once, and around 17% lies in the top ten. The specimen was PBMCs, collected before the yellow fever booster vaccination. The receptor set was obtained from a man younger than 35 who received the YFV17D yellow fever vaccine.

Details on this clonotype: A junction end diverges from the germline sequence, so it may reflect a read error. The rearrangement uses TRBV7-7 and TRBJ2-5; 9 bases map to TRBD2. The germline V gene encodes CDR1 SSHAT and CDR2 FNYEAQ (reference sequence). CDR3 size: 16 residues. The CDR3 here is CASSENSGGSGQTQYF. The CDR3 DNA follows: TGTGCTAGCAGCGAGAATAGCGGGGGCTCGGGGCAGACCCAGTACTTC.

This clonotype has just a few counts. The chain recombines TRBV20-1 with TRBJ1-1; 9 bases line up with TRBD1. CDR3 size: 15 residues. V shed 1 base, J shed 1 base, and the junction held 4 bases outside the gene matches. Germline V gene data show CDR1 as DFQATT and CDR2 as SNEGSKA (reference sequence). CDR3 coding DNA: TGCAGTGCTAGAGCGAGGGGACAGGGGAACACTGAAGCTTTCTTT. Translating it yields CSARARGQGNTEAFF.

The gene calls are TRBV11-1 and TRBJ2-2; unclear D gene. The germline V gene encodes CDR1 SGHAT and CDR2 FQDESV (reference sequence). V lost 3 bases to trimming and J lost 6 bases, with 5 bases between them. The CDR3 spans 12 residues. The CDR3 bases are TGTGCCAGCAGCTTCATTGCCGGGGAGCTGTTTTTT. Protein sequence: CASSFIAGELFF.

This rearrangement joins TRBV4-1 to TRBJ2-1; the D gene could be TRBD1 or TRBD2 (5 bases each). Germline CDR1 MGHRA, CDR2 YSYEKL. Trimming shortened V by 5 bases and J by 8 bases, and 22 bases separated the two germline ends. The CDR3 totals 16 residues. The CDR3 loop reads CASSSKTGTPGDEQFF. The CDR3, as DNA: TGCGCCAGCAGCTCCAAGACGGGGACCCCCGGAGATGAGCAGTTCTTC.

The chain is built from TRBV11-2 and TRBJ2-6; no definite D call. The CDR3 extends over 16 amino acids. V gave up 6 bases and J gave up 2 bases, with 14 bases separating them. Germline CDR1 SGHAT, CDR2 FQNNGV. This CDR3 is CASRAPWGTGANVLTF. Written as DNA, the CDR3 is TGTGCCAGCAGGGCCCCGTGGGGAACTGGGGCCAACGTCCTGACTTTC.

In this sample, this clonotype turned up a few times. The V gene is TRBV4-1, the J gene TRBJ2-7; 7 bases agree with TRBD2. The CDR3 is 14 amino acids. Per germline, CDR1 MGHRA and CDR2 YSYEKL. Unmatched junction bases numbered 5, after V lost 1 base and J lost 5 bases. CDR3 amino acids: CASSQAGGSNEQYF. DNA for the CDR3: TGCGCCAGCAGCCAAGCAGGCGGGAGTAACGAGCAGTACTTC.

The rearrangement uses TRBV7-2 and TRBJ1-2, with no clear D. This CDR3 region has 14 residues. The V gene lost 5 bases and the J gene lost 0 bases, with 10 bases spanning the gap. Germline V CDR1 and CDR2: SGHTA, FQGNSA. The CDR3 sequence is CASSVDGANYGYTF. The DNA of the CDR3 is TGTGCCAGCAGCGTCGACGGAGCTAACTATGGCTACACCTTC.

This clonotype has just a few counts. The V and J genes are TRBV18 and TRBJ2-1; tentatively, D is TRBD1 or TRBD2 (6 bases each). This CDR3 has 15 residues. Trimming removed 0 bases from V and 3 bases from J, with 9 bases in between. Germline values: CDR1 KGHSH, CDR2 LQKENI. The CDR3 DNA follows: TGTGCCAGCTCACCACCGCGGGACAACTACAATGAGCAGTTCTTC. Amino acids: CASSPPRDNYNEQFF.

The chain has TRBV15 and TRBJ2-7, with D perhaps matching TRBD1 or TRBD2 (5 bases each). V was clipped by 5 bases and J by 7 bases, with 18 bases between them. Looked up from germline, CDR1 is LNHNV and CDR2 is YYDKDF (reference sequence). The CDR3 spans 14 residues. CDR3 in DNA: TGTGCCACCAGCCGACGGCAATTCGGGGCAGAGCAGTACGTC. It translates to CATSRRQFGAEQYV.

The rearrangement uses TRBV6-2 or TRBV6-3 and TRBJ2-7; D gene uncertain. The CDR3 is made up of 14 amino acids. CDR1 MNHEY and CDR2 SVGEGT come from the germline V gene. Between the trimmed V and J ends, which lost 0 bases and 7 bases, there was a span of 13 bases. CDR3 region: CASSYSTAPQEQYV. CDR3 DNA: TGTGCCAGCAGTTACTCGACGGCGCCACAGGAGCAGTACGTC.